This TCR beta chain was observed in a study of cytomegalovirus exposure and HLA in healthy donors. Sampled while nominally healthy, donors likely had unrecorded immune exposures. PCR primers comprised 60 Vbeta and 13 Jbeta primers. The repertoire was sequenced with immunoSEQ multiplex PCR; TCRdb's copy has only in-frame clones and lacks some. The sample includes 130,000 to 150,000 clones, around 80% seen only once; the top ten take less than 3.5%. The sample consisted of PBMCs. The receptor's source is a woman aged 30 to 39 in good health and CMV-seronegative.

The CDR3 region has the DNA TGTGCCAGCAAGTCACAGGGGGAAGTTCAGCCCCAGCATTTT. Protein: CASKSQGEVQPQHF. The rearrangement joins TRBV6-1 to TRBJ1-5, with 8 bases identical to TRBD1. CDR1 MNHNS and CDR2 SASEGT come from the germline V gene. Trimming at V came to 7 bases and at J to 6 bases, leaving 8 bases not matched to a gene. The CDR3 loop spans 14 amino acids.